This T cell receptor beta chain derives from a study of cytomegalovirus exposure and HLA in healthy donors. The sample holds one count of this clone. Its antigen is unknown. Study-level points and caveats: A missense DCLRE1C variant was associated with V- and J-gene trimming of TCR beta chains in a later analysis, and an independent cohort replicated the association. Excluded were some V segments that proved indistinguishable, including TRBV6-2 and TRBV6-3. Despite most TCR sequences being rare, some public TCRs occurred in many donors.

The PCR had 60 Vbeta and 13 Jbeta primers. Sequencing used immunoSEQ multiplex PCR; TCRdb keeps in-frame clones, though not all of them. The profile shows 70,000 to 95,000 clones, approximately 60% of them singletons. Healthy donors of bone marrow made up the group. Germline CDR1 and CDR2: LNHDA and SQIVND (reference sequence). The CDR3 totals 15 residues. V lost 8 bases, J lost 4 bases, and 9 bases stayed unmatched. Sequencing input: PBMCs. The TCR originated in a woman in her twenties or thirties in good health and CMV-seropositive. V usage is TRBV19 and J usage is TRBJ1-1; 11 bases are a match to TRBD1. Here the CDR3 DNA reads TGTGCCAGTGAGCCCGGGACAGGGGGGGGCACTGAAGCTTTCTTT. Protein product: CASEPGTGGGTEAFF.